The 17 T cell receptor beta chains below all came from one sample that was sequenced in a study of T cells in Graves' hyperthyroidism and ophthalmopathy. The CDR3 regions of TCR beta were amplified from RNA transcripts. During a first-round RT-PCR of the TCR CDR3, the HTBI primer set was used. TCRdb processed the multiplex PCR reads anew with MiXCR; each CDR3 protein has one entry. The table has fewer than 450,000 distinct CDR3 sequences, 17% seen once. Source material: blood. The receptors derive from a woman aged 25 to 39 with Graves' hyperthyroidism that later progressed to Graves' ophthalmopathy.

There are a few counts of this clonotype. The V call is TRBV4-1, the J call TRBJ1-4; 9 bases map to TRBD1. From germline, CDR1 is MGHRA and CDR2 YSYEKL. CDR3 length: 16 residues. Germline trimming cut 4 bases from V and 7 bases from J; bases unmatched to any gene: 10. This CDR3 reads CASSRAGTGSVEKLFF. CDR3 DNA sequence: TGCGCCAGCAGCCGGGCGGGGACAGGGTCGGTTGAAAAACTGTTTTTT.

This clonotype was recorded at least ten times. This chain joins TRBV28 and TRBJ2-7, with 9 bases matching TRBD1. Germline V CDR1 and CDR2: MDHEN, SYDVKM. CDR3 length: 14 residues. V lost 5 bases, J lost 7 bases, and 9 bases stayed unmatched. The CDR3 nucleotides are TGTGCCAGCAGTAACCGGGACAGGGTATGGGAGCAGTACTTC. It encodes CASSNRDRVWEQYF.

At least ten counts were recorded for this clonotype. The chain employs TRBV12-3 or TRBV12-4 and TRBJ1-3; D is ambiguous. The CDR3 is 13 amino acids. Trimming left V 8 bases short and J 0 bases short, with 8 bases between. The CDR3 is CASVLNSGNTIYF. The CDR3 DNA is TGTGCCAGCGTTCTGAACTCTGGAAACACCATATATTTT.

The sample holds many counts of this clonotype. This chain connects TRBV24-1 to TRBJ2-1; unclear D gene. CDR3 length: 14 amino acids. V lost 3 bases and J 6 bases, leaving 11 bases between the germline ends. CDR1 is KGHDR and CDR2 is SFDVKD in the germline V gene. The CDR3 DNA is TGTGCCACCAGTGATCCCCTGTTCGGCAATGAGCAGTTCTTC. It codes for CATSDPLFGNEQFF.

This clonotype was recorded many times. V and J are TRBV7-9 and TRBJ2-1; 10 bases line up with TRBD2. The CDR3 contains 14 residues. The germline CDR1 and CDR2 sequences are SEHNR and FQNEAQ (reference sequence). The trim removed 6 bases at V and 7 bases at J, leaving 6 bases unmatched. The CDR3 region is CASSLAGVQNEQFF. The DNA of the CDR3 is TGTGCCAGCAGTCTAGCGGGAGTTCAGAATGAGCAGTTCTTC.

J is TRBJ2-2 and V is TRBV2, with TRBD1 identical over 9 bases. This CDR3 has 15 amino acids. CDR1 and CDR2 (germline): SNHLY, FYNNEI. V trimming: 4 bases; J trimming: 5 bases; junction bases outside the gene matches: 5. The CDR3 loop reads CASSGQGVRTGELFF. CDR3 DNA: TGTGCCAGCAGTGGACAGGGGGTCAGGACCGGGGAGCTGTTTTTT.

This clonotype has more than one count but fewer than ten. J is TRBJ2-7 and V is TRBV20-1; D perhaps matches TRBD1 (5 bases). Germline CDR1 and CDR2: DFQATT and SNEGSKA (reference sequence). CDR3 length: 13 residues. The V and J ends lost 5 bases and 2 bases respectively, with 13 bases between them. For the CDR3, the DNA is TGCAGTGCTCCCTCGACAGCGACCTACGAGCAGTACTTC. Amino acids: CSAPSTATYEQYF.

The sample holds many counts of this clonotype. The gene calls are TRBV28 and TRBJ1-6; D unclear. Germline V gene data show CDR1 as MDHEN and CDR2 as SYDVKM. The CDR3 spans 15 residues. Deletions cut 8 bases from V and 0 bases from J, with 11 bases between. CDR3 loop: CASSVLSSYNSPLHF. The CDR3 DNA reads TGTGCCAGCTCAGTCCTTAGCTCCTATAATTCACCCCTCCACTTT.

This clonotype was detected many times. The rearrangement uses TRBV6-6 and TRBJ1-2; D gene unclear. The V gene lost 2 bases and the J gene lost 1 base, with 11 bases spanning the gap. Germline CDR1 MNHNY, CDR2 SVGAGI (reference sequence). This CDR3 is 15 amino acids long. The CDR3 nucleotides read TGTGCCAGCAGTTACCGATTTGGGGTTAACTATGGCTACACCTTC. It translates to CASSYRFGVNYGYTF.

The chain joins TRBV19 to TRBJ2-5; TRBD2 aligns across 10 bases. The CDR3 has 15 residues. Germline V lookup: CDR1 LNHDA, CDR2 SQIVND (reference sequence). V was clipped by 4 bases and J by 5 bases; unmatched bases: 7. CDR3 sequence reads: CASSKSGGAGETQYF. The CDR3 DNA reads TGTGCCAGTAGTAAGAGCGGGGGGGCCGGGGAGACCCAGTACTTC.

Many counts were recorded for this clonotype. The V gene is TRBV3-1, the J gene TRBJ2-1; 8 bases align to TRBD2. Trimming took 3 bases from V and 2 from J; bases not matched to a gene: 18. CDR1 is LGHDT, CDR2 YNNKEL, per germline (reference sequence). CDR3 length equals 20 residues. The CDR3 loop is CASSHRKLSPGLAAYNEQFF. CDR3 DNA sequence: TGTGCCAGCAGCCACCGAAAACTTTCCCCTGGACTAGCAGCCTACAATGAGCAGTTCTTC.

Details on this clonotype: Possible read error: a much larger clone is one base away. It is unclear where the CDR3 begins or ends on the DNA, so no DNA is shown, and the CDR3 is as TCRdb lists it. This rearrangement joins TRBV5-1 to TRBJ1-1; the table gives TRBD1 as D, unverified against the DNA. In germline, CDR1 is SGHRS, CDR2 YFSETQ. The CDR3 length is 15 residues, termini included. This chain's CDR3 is CASSLVGTGNTEGFF.

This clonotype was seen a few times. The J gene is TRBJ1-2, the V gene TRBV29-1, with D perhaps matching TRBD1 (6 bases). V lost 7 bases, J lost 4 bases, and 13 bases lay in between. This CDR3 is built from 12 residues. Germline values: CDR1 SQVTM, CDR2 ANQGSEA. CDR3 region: CSAFGQSYGYTF. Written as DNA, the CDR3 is TGCAGCGCCTTCGGACAGTCCTATGGCTACACCTTC.

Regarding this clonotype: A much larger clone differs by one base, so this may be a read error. CDR3 bases: TGTGCCAGCGGCCAAGGTCGCTCTACTAACTATGGCTACACCTTC. Translating it yields CASGQGRSTNYGYTF. V is TRBV4-2 and J is TRBJ1-2; the D is unclear. Germline CDR1 LGHNA, CDR2 YNFKEQ. The CDR3 is made up of 15 amino acids.

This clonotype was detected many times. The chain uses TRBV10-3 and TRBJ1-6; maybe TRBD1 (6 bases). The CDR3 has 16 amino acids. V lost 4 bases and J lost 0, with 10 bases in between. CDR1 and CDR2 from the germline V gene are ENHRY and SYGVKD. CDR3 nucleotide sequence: TGTGCCATCAGTGTGGGGGCGAGCTCCTATAATTCACCCCTCCACTTT. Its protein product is CAISVGASSYNSPLHF.

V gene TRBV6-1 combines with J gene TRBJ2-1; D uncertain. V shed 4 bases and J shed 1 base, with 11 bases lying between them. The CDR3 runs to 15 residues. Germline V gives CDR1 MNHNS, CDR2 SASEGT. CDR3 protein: CASSAPVGSYNEQFF. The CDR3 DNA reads TGTGCCAGCAGTGCACCGGTAGGGTCCTACAATGAGCAGTTCTTC.

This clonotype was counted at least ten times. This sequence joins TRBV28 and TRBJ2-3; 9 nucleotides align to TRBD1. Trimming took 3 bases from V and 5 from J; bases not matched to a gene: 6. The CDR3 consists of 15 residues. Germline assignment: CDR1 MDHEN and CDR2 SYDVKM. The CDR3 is CASSFGTGRGDTQYF. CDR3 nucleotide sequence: TGTGCCAGCAGTTTCGGGACAGGGCGCGGAGATACGCAGTATTTT.